The 24 T cell receptor beta chains in this list originate from one sample, sequenced in a study of shared clonotypes between healthy human individuals. Here immunoSEQ multiplex PCR was the method, and the copy in TCRdb shows in-frame clones only, minus some. The repertoire consists of under 2,500,000 clones, with approximately 94% occurring once and the leading ten covering about 0.13%. The sample was naive CD4+ T cells sorted from blood. Regarding subset: CD45RA+ positively selected. Source of these receptors: a young man in good health.

The rearrangement joins TRBV19 to TRBJ1-5; 7 bases are shared with TRBD1. After removal of 4 bases from V and 6 bases from J, the junction contained 6 bases not matched to a gene. CDR3 length: 14 residues. Germline lookup yields CDR1 LNHDA and CDR2 SQIVND (reference sequence). CDR3 amino acids: CASSNTGAAQPQHF. The DNA of the CDR3 is TGTGCCAGTAGTAACACAGGGGCGGCTCAGCCCCAGCATTTT.

With respect to this clone: Other DNA variants within this sample encode the same CDR3. The chain carries TRBV11-2 and TRBJ2-3, with unresolved D. The CDR3 loop spans 13 amino acids. Trimming shortened V by 0 bases and J by 6 bases, and 7 bases separated the two germline ends. Germline loops: CDR1 SGHAT, CDR2 FQNNGV. CDR3 DNA sequence: TGTGCCAGCAGCTTAGATCGGTTGGATACGCAGTATTTT. Protein sequence: CASSLDRLDTQYF.

The chain links TRBV25-1 to TRBJ1-2; D gene unclear. CDR3 length: 13 amino acids. Germline values: CDR1 MGHDK, CDR2 SYGVNS. V lost 1 base, J lost 4 bases, and 7 bases lay in between. This CDR3 is CASSEFKSYGYTF. The DNA for the CDR3 is TGTGCCAGCAGTGAATTCAAAAGCTATGGCTACACCTTC.

The chain employs TRBV29-1 and TRBJ2-5; 12 bases are shared with TRBD1. Trimming at V came to 5 bases and at J to 5 bases, leaving 6 bases not matched to a gene. CDR1 and CDR2 from the germline V gene are SQVTM and ANQGSEA. There are 14 residues in the CDR3. Written as DNA, the CDR3 is TGCAGCGTTCGGGACAGGGGGCAGGGGGAGACCCAGTACTTC. This encodes CSVRDRGQGETQYF.

The chain is built from TRBV9 and TRBJ2-1, with 7 bases that match TRBD2. Trimming cost V 0 bases and J 2 bases; bases outside gene matches: 5. Germline V CDR1 and CDR2: SGDLS, YYNGEE. The CDR3 is made up of 16 amino acids. Written as DNA, the CDR3 is TGTGCCAGCAGCGTAGGTCGCGGGAGCACCTACAATGAGCAGTTCTTC. This translates into CASSVGRGSTYNEQFF.

DNA for the CDR3: TGTGCCAGCAGCTTGGCCCCAGCCACCTACGAGCAGTACTTC. Translated, it gives CASSLAPATYEQYF. The rearrangement uses TRBV5-4 and TRBJ2-7; D not certain. Trimming removed 0 bases at V and 2 bases at J, with 9 bases between. CDR1 and CDR2 (germline): SGHNT, YYREEE (reference sequence). CDR3 size: 14 residues.

The chain joins TRBV4-1 to TRBJ1-6, with D perhaps matching TRBD1 (6 bases). This CDR3 has 15 residues. Germline values: CDR1 MGHRA, CDR2 YSYEKL. Between the trimmed V and J ends, which lost 0 bases and 7 bases, there was a span of 10 bases. The CDR3 DNA sequence: TGCGCCAGCAGCCAAGAGGCAAGGGGGAATTCACCCCTCCACTTT. Amino acids: CASSQEARGNSPLHF.

V and J are TRBV7-9 and TRBJ2-7; D is undetermined. CDR3 length: 11 amino acids. The V end was cut by 4 bases, the J end by 6 bases, with 7 bases between. Germline V gives CDR1 SEHNR, CDR2 FQNEAQ (reference sequence). The CDR3 DNA sequence: TGTGCCAGCAGCTCTACTATCGAGCAGTACTTC. It codes for CASSSTIEQYF.

On this clone: Other DNA sequences in this specimen translate into the identical CDR3. The chain links TRBV6-5 to TRBJ2-1, with 11 bases fitting TRBD1. The CDR3 spans 14 residues. In germline, CDR1 is MNHEY, CDR2 SVGAGI. After removal of 5 bases from V and 7 bases from J, the junction contained 4 bases not matched to a gene. CDR3 protein: CASSTGTGGNEQFF. The CDR3 nucleotides are TGTGCCAGCAGTACCGGGACAGGGGGAAATGAGCAGTTCTTC.

This chain's CDR3 is CASSLSGRESGANVLTF. The CDR3 coding sequence is TGTGCCAGCAGCTTAAGTGGCAGGGAGTCTGGGGCCAACGTCCTGACTTTC. J is TRBJ2-6 and V is TRBV7-3; tentatively, D is TRBD1 or TRBD2 (5 bases each). Germline V gene sequence: CDR1 SGHTA, CDR2 FQGTGA. V lost 1 base and J 1 base, leaving 11 bases between the germline ends. The CDR3 extends over 17 amino acids.

The chain couples TRBV28 to TRBJ2-7, with a weak D call TRBD1 (5 bases). Trimming stripped 3 bases from V and 5 bases from J, with 11 bases between. The germline gives CDR1 MDHEN, CDR2 SYDVKM. CDR3 length: 13 residues. The CDR3 spells CASSLGQGDEQYF. The CDR3 nucleotides read TGTGCCAGCAGTTTGGGGCAGGGTGACGAGCAGTACTTC.

V is TRBV30 and J is TRBJ1-5; D is possibly TRBD1 (5 bases). The CDR3 consists of 15 residues. In germline, CDR1 is GTSNPN, CDR2 SVGIG (reference sequence). V was cut by 2 bases and J by 4 bases, with 15 bases left in between. CDR3 sequence reads: CAWSQMGLLNQPQHF. The CDR3 DNA follows: TGTGCCTGGAGTCAGATGGGACTGCTAAATCAGCCCCAGCATTTT.

The V and J genes are TRBV1 and TRBJ2-7. TRBV1 is designated a pseudogene. The CDR3 is 15 amino acids. In nucleotides, the CDR3 is TGCACCAGCACCCTGGGGGATTCACCCTCCTACGAGCAGTACTTC. Translation: CTSTLGDSPSYEQYF.

The genes are TRBV30 and TRBJ1-3, with 8 nucleotides matching TRBD1. The CDR3 is 16 amino acids. V lost 4 bases and J lost 4; bases outside the gene matches: 12. Germline assignment: CDR1 GTSNPN and CDR2 SVGIG (reference sequence). Written as DNA, the CDR3 is TGTGCCTGGACAATGCCCAGGGGGCGCGGAGGAAACACCATATATTTT. It is translated as CAWTMPRGRGGNTIYF.

The rearrangement uses TRBV6-1 and TRBJ2-2, with unresolved D. This CDR3 has 15 residues. V was cut by 7 bases and J by 2 bases, with 14 bases left in between. Germline loops: CDR1 MNHNS, CDR2 SASEGT. The CDR3, as DNA: TGTGCCAGCACCTTCTTGGCAACCAACACCGGGGAGCTGTTTTTT. This sequence encodes CASTFLATNTGELFF.

The rearrangement joins TRBV18 to TRBJ1-1; 9 bases line up with TRBD1. This CDR3 is 14 amino acids long. Germline V gene data show CDR1 as KGHSH and CDR2 as LQKENI. Trimming cost V 2 bases and J 5 bases; bases outside gene matches: 3. The CDR3 spells CASSPFDRGTEAFF. CDR3 nucleotides: TGTGCCAGCTCACCATTTGACAGGGGGACTGAAGCTTTCTTT.

This chain joins TRBV7-9 and TRBJ2-7; D call uncertain. This CDR3 is 12 amino acids long. Germline CDR1 is SEHNR and CDR2 is FQNEAQ (reference sequence). V lost 5 bases, J lost 3 bases, and 8 bases lay in between. CDR3 sequence reads: CASSHPDYEQYF. The CDR3 DNA reads as TGTGCCAGCAGCCATCCGGACTACGAGCAGTACTTC.

CDR3 sequence: CAISESDFGVSGANVLTF. In DNA, the CDR3 is TGTGCCATCAGTGAGTCGGATTTTGGGGTCTCTGGGGCCAACGTCCTGACTTTC. V is TRBV10-3 and J is TRBJ2-6; D ambiguous. Germline V lookup: CDR1 ENHRY, CDR2 SYGVKD. Trimming removed 0 bases from V and 0 bases from J, with 12 bases in between. CDR3 length: 18 amino acids.

This clone has a single count. The chain recombines TRBV23-1 with TRBJ2-3, with 9 bases aligning to TRBD2. TRBV23-1 is placed among ORFs of uncertain function. The CDR3 runs 18 residues. V lost 4 bases, J lost 4 bases, and 15 bases stayed unmatched. The CDR3 here is CASSRLSLREGLADTQYF. The CDR3 DNA is TGCGCCAGCAGTCGCCTTTCTTTGCGGGAGGGCCTAGCAGATACGCAGTATTTT.

The chain is built from TRBV7-2 and TRBJ2-7; D not resolved. The germline V gene encodes CDR1 SGHTA and CDR2 FQGNSA. V was cut by 1 base and J by 3 bases, with 10 bases left in between. CDR3 size: 14 residues. For the CDR3, the DNA is TGTGCCAGCAGCTTAGTGGGGATAGGCTACGAGCAGTACTTC. Translated, it gives CASSLVGIGYEQYF.

This sequence joins TRBV5-1 and TRBJ1-1, with 11 positions matching TRBD1. The germline CDR1 and CDR2 sequences are SGHRS and YFSETQ. The CDR3 contains 19 residues. V dropped 3 bases and J dropped 3; count of bases not matched to a gene: 16. The CDR3 loop reads CASSSSRTGGAGRDTEAFF. The CDR3 DNA sequence: TGCGCCAGCAGCTCTTCACGGACAGGGGGCGCGGGTCGTGACACTGAAGCTTTCTTT. Drawing the rest from reference TRBV5-1 and TRBJ1-1, the complete variable domain is KAGVTQTPRYLIKTRGQQVTLSCSPISGHRSVSWYQQTPGQGLQFLFEYFSETQRNKGNFPGRFSGRQFSNSRSEMNVSTLELGDSALYLCASSSSRTGGAGRDTEAFFGQGTRLTVV.

This chain connects TRBV10-3 to TRBJ1-6; no clear D. The germline V and J ends were trimmed by 3 bases and 7 bases, with 16 bases remaining between them. Germline CDR1 ENHRY, CDR2 SYGVKD. The CDR3 length is 16 residues. CDR3 in amino acids: CAISDSGSLGNSPLHF. DNA of the CDR3: TGTGCCATCAGTGACAGTGGAAGCTTAGGAAATTCACCCCTCCACTTT.

The chain uses TRBV9 and TRBJ2-3, with TRBD2 identical over 11 bases. V dropped 3 bases and J dropped 1; count of bases not matched to a gene: 7. This CDR3 has 17 residues. The germline gives CDR1 SGDLS, CDR2 YYNGEE. CDR3 nucleotides: TGTGCCAGCAGCGCAACCCCACTAGCGGGGGGCACAGATACGCAGTATTTT. It codes for CASSATPLAGGTDTQYF.

The chain carries TRBV4-1 and TRBJ2-5, with D possibly being TRBD1 (5 bases). CDR1 is MGHRA, CDR2 YSYEKL, per germline. V shed 1 base and J shed 5 bases, with 14 bases lying between them. This CDR3 region has 15 residues. The CDR3 coding sequence is TGCGCCAGCAGCCAAGGATGGGGCAAGTCTGAGACCCAGTACTTC. Translated, it gives CASSQGWGKSETQYF.